This T cell receptor (beta chain) was recorded in a study of Tregs in tolerant kidney transplant recipients. With 2 bases removed from V and 2 bases from J, the gap between germline ends came to 10 bases. CDR1 and CDR2 (germline): SGHTA, FQGNSA. The CDR3 extends over 14 amino acids. The repertoire was sequenced with immunoSEQ multiplex PCR; TCRdb's copy has only in-frame clones and lacks some. The profile covers around 43,000 clones, with less than 95% appearing a single time and about 0.63% taken by the ten largest. This sequence joins TRBV7-2 and TRBJ2-7, with D perhaps TRBD1 or TRBD2 (7 bases each). This TCR came from a human donor in good health. Sequencing input: Tregs from blood. CDR3 in DNA: TGTGCCAGCAGCTTACAGGGGGGGACCTACGAGCAGTACTTC. It encodes CASSLQGGTYEQYF.